The present entry profiles one T cell receptor (beta chain) with its context. The data are from a study of blood T cell repertoires in COVID-19. Study in general: Sample material is recorded as cDNA or gDNA derived from T cells, B-cell-depleted T cells, or PBMCs.

The authors' processing: Scientists estimated how many nucleated cells there were by amplifying reference gene primers. TCRdb's table, derived via immunoSEQ multiplex PCR, lists solely in-frame clones and lacks some. V and J calls plus clone size are reproduced from that table; the DNA served to infer D and trimming. The sample has about 250,000 clones, roughly 89% seen once; the top ten hold under 9.5%. The CDR3 contains 15 residues. Per germline, CDR1 MNHNS and CDR2 SASEGT. V was cut by 7 bases and J by 3 bases, with 16 bases left in between. The TCR was taken from a man between 40 and 49 years old who had recovered from COVID-19. The V call is TRBV6-1, the J call TRBJ1-5; weak D call: TRBD1 (5 bases). The sample was PBMCs or T cells enriched from blood (not recorded which). The chain's CDR3 is CASNLGQGPNQPQHF. The CDR3 coding sequence is TGTGCCAGCAACCTCGGGCAGGGCCCCAATCAGCCCCAGCATTTT.